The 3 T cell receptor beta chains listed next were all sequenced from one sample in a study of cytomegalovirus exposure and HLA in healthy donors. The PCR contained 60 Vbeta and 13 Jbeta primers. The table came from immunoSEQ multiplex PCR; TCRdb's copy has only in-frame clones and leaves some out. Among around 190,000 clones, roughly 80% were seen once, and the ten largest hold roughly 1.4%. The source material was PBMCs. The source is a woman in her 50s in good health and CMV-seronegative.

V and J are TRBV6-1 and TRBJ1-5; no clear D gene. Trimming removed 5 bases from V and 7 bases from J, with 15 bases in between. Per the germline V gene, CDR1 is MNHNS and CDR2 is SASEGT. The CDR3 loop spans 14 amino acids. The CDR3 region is CASSSTFGVQPQHF. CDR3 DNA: TGTGCCAGCAGTTCGACTTTCGGGGTGCAGCCCCAGCATTTT.

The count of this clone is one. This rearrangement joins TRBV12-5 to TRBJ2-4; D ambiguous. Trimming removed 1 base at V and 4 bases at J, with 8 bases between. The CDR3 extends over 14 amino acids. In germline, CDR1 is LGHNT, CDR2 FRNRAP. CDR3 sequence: CASGLDVTKNIQYF. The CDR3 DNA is TGTGCTAGTGGTTTGGACGTTACTAAAAACATTCAGTACTTC.

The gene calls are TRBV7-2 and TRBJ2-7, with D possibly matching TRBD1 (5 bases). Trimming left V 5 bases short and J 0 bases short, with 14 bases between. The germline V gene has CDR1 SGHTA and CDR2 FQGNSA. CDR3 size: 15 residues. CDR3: CASSQGPGPSYEQYF. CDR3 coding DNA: TGTGCCAGCAGCCAAGGACCAGGGCCCTCCTACGAGCAGTACTTC.